This T cell receptor (beta chain) was found in a study of CD8 T cells in Susac syndrome. The study, taken as a whole, reports: Individuals included in the TCR sequencing and HLA analysis were acknowledged by the study to be relatively few in number.

This clonotype was counted a single time. Its antigen is not identified. Sequencing of TCR beta was performed on blood CD8+ T cells and on blood CD4+ T cells. The controls, all healthy donors, were matched for age and sex. Reverse transcription of 0.5 to 1 ug RNA was carried out with random hexamers. TCR beta CDR3 was amplified by immunoSEQ multiplex PCR. This amplification extended across 54 Vbeta and 13 Jbeta segments. MiXCR, applied by TCRdb to the immunoSEQ multiplex PCR reads, yields one record per CDR3 protein. This table has roughly 200,000 distinct CDR3 sequences, 95% appearing once. The CDR3 totals 15 residues. Germline lookup yields CDR1 SQVTM and CDR2 ANQGSEA. Trimming stripped 4 bases from V and 0 bases from J, with 10 bases between.

Sequencing was performed on CD4+ T cells from PBMCs. The chain recombines TRBV29-1 with TRBJ2-6; D is perhaps TRBD1 (5 bases). This receptor was taken from a human donor in good health. Here the CDR3 reads CSVGTRYSGANVLTF. CDR3 nucleotide sequence: TGCAGCGTTGGGACACGTTACTCTGGGGCCAACGTCCTGACTTTC.